This is a list of T cell receptor beta chains from one sample in a study of technical replicates of blood from several donors. Sequencing used immunoSEQ multiplex PCR; TCRdb keeps in-frame clones, though not all of them. The sample yields roughly 56,000 clones, about 95% seen once. Sequencing input: PBMCs. The receptors shown here come from a human donor in good health. Some clones in this sample may be carry-over from other donors' samples. Each CDR3 is given with its conserved first and last residue. A D gene is named only where the DNA matches it firmly. Clone size, where shown, is once, few, many, or a class for clones that have expanded.

>TRBV4-3|-|-|TRBJ1-1
TGCGCCAGCAGCCAAGATCCCCCCCCATCTGAAGCTTTCTTT
CASSQDPPPSEAFF
>TRBV6-1|-|-|TRBJ2-7
TGTGCCAGCAGGCCCTTGCGGGGTCCTTCCTACGAGCAGTACTTC
CASRPLRGPSYEQYF
>TRBV5-1|-|-|TRBJ1-1
TGCGCCAGCAGATACAGGTTAGCTAAGAACACTGAAGCTTTCTTT
CASRYRLAKNTEAFF
>TRBV10-3|once|TRBD1|TRBJ1-2
TGTGCCATCTCTTCCGGGGACAGGGGTTCTGAGGGCTACACCTTC
CAISSGDRGSEGYTF
>TRBV5-1|-|TRBD1|TRBJ2-7
TGCGCCAGCAGCTTCGTAACCGGGACAGAAAACTTC
CASSFVTGTENF
>TRBV5-4|-|-|TRBJ1-2
TGTGCCAGCAGCTTGGTACAGTCCTATGGCTACACCTTC
CASSLVQSYGYTF
>TRBV4-3|-|TRBD1|TRBJ1-2
TGCGCCAGCAGCCAAGATAGGCAGGGGGCGGGCGTTGGCTACACCTTC
CASSQDRQGAGVGYTF
>TRBV29-1|-|TRBD1|TRBJ2-7
TGCAGCGTTGTCGGGACAGGGAAACACGAGCAGTACTTC
CSVVGTGKHEQYF
>TRBV7-2|-|-|TRBJ1-5
TGTGCCAGCAGCCTCGGGACTTATCAGCCCCAGCATTTT
CASSLGTYQPQHF
>TRBV27|-|TRBD2|TRBJ2-7
TGTGCCAGCAGTTTATATCGACTAGCGGGGCCCTTCTCCTACGAGCAGTACTTC
CASSLYRLAGPFSYEQYF
>TRBV19|-|-|TRBJ2-1
TGTGCCAGTCTCGGGAGAGGTTCCTACAATGAGCAGTTCTTC
CASLGRGSYNEQFF
>TRBV6-5|-|TRBD1|TRBJ1-2
TGTGCCAGCAGTTACTCGCCGGGACAGCGTGGCTACACCTTC
CASSYSPGQRGYTF
>TRBV18|-|-|TRBJ1-2
TGTGCCAGCTCACCCAGTACAGGGAACTATGGCTACACCTTC
CASSPSTGNYGYTF
>TRBV18|-|-|TRBJ1-6
TGTGCCGCTCGGTGGGGAGAAGATTCACCCCTCCACTTT
CAARWGEDSPLHF
>TRBV15|-|TRBD2|TRBJ2-3
TGTGCCACCAGCAGAGATAGTCTAGCGGGAGGGCAGCCGCAGTATTTT
CATSRDSLAGGQPQYF
>TRBV2|-|TRBD1|TRBJ2-7
TGTGCCAGTACGGGACAGGGGAGCTCCTACGAGCAGTACTTC
CASTGQGSSYEQYF
>TRBV10-3|-|-|TRBJ2-5
TGTGCCATCAGTCCGAGCGACCAAGAGACCCAGTACTTC
CAISPSDQETQYF
>TRBV4-3|-|TRBD2|TRBJ2-2
TGCGCCAGCAGCCAAGCTAGCGGGAGGAACACCGGGGAGCTGTTTTTT
CASSQASGRNTGELFF
>TRBV5-6|-|TRBD1|TRBJ2-2
TGTGCCAGCAGCCAGGACAGGGGGCTGGTTCGCGGGGAGCTGTTTTTT
CASSQDRGLVRGELFF
>TRBV18|-|TRBD1|TRBJ2-7
TGTGCCAGCTCACACAAGGACAGGGTGGCCTACGAGCAGTACTTC
CASSHKDRVAYEQYF
>TRBV7-3|-|-|TRBJ2-5
TGTGCCAGCAGCTCGTCCAGCCAAGAGACCCAGTACTTC
CASSSSSQETQYF
>TRBV4-2|-|-|TRBJ1-1
TGTGCCAGCAGCCAAGGCCCCGGTACCACTGAAGCTTTCTTT
CASSQGPGTTEAFF